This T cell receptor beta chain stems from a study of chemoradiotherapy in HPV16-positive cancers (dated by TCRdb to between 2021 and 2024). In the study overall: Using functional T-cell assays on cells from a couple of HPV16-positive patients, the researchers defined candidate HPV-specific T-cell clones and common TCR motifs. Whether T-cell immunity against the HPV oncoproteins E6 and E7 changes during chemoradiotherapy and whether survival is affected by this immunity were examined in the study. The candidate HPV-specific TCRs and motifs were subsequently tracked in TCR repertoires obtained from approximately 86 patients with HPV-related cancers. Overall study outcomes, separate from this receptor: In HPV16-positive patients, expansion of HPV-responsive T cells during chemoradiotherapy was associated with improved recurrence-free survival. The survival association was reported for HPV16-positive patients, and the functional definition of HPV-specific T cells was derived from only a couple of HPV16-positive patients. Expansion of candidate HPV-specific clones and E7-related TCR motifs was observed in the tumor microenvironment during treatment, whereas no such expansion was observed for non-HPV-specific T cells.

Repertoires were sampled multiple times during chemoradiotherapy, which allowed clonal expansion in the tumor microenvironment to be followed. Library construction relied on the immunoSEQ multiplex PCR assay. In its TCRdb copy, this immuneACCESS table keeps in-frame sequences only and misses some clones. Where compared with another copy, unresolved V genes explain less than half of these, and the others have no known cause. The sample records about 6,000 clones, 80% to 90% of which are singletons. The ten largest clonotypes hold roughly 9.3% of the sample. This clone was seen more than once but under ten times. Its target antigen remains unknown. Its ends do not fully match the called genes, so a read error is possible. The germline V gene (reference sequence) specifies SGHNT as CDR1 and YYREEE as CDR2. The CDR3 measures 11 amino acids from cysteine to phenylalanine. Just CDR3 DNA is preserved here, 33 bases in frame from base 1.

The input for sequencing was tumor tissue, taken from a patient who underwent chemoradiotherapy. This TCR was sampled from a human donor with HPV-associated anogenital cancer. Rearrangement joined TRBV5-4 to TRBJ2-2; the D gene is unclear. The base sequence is TGTGCCAGCAGGTTGGGCGGGGAGCTGTTTTTT. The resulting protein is CASRLGGELFF.